This T cell receptor (beta chain) was sequenced during a study of T cell responses to AZD1222 COVID-19 vaccine. Study-wide results and caveats: Nearly half of the spike-specific TCRs reportedly recognize variant regions that carry no mutations.

As for this clone: As yet, its antigen is unknown. Distinct nucleotide sequences in the sample also encode this CDR3.

Method: immunoSEQ multiplex PCR; TCRdb's copy keeps in-frame clones and lacks some. The sample carries over 150,000 clones, roughly nine tenths recorded once. V was pared by 2 bases and J by 2 bases, with 10 bases between. Germline V gene data show CDR1 as SNHLY and CDR2 as FYNNEI. The CDR3 runs to 14 residues. This TCR derives from an adult in good health. This specimen consisted of peripheral blood, obtained on day 0 of AZD1222 vaccination. The chain combines TRBV2 with TRBJ2-7; possible D gene TRBD1, 6 bases. The CDR3 protein is CASSEQGSTYEQYF. The CDR3 nucleotides are TGTGCCAGCAGTGAACAGGGGTCCACCTACGAGCAGTACTTC.